These 18 T cell receptor beta chains were sequenced from one sample in a study of T cell responses to AZD1222 COVID-19 vaccine (dated by TCRdb to the early 2020s). Per the publication, the time point label means: about 28 days (+/-7) after the second vaccine dose. The library was obtained by the immunoSEQ multiplex PCR assay. The clones in this table, taken by TCRdb from immuneACCESS, are in-frame only. Not every clone is retained; where verified, under half of the shortfall comes from an unresolved V gene, and the cause of the rest is unknown. This sample has 150,000 or so clones in its table, and about nine tenths of those were observed once. In total, the top ten clones hold 3.5% to 4% of the sample. The sample in question was peripheral blood, obtained 28 days after the second AZD1222 dose. The receptor set was obtained from an adult who received the AZD1222 COVID-19 vaccine.

The rearrangement links TRBV7-9 to TRBJ1-5; 9 positions match TRBD1. The CDR3 spans 17 residues. The germline V gene has CDR1 SEHNR and CDR2 FQNEAQ (reference sequence). Losses at the gene ends were 5 bases for V and 4 bases for J; bases not matched to a gene: 12. The CDR3 here is CASSPASGGQGNQPQHF. In DNA form, the CDR3 reads TGTGCCAGCAGCCCCGCAAGTGGAGGACAGGGGAATCAGCCCCAGCATTTT.

This chain links TRBV19 with TRBJ1-2; D may be TRBD1 (5 bases). Germline V CDR1 and CDR2: LNHDA, SQIVND (reference sequence). This CDR3 contains 14 residues. Deletions cut 3 bases from V and 0 bases from J, with 8 bases between. The DNA for the CDR3 is TGTGCCAGTAGTATGGGGACCGCTAACTATGGCTACACCTTC. It codes for CASSMGTANYGYTF.

The chain combines TRBV19 with TRBJ2-7, with 10 bases that match TRBD2. Germline CDR1 LNHDA, CDR2 SQIVND (reference sequence). J gave up 2 bases and V 5 bases, and 12 bases lay outside the gene matches. The CDR3 length is 17 residues. CDR3: CASSAALTSGRPYEQYF. The DNA of the CDR3 is TGTGCCAGTAGTGCCGCCTTGACTAGCGGGCGTCCCTACGAGCAGTACTTC.

The chain employs TRBV7-9 and TRBJ2-2, with D tentatively TRBD2 (6 bases). This CDR3 contains 16 residues. The germline V gene has CDR1 SEHNR and CDR2 FQNEAQ (reference sequence). The ends were cut back, 5 bases at V and 1 base at J, with 14 bases in the middle. CDR3 bases: TGTGCCAGCAGCCCACCGGGACTGCGGAACACCGGGGAGCTGTTTTTT. Encoded protein: CASSPPGLRNTGELFF.

The chain couples TRBV2 to TRBJ1-5; possible D gene TRBD1, 6 bases. Germline-derived CDR1 and CDR2 are SNHLY and FYNNEI. V lost 3 bases and J lost 9, with 18 bases in between. The CDR3 has 15 amino acids. The CDR3 coding sequence is TGTGCCAGCAGTGAGAGGTCTGTAGGGGGAACGCCCCAGCATTTT. Its translation is CASSERSVGGTPQHF.

This clone was picked up one time. This CDR3 is also generated by other DNA sequences in the sample. The rearrangement uses TRBV30 and TRBJ1-1; D is uncertain. CDR1 and CDR2 from the germline V gene are GTSNPN and SVGIG (reference sequence). CDR3 length equals 12 residues. V was shortened by 2 bases and J by 1 base, with 5 bases between the two germline ends. The CDR3 coding sequence is TGTGCCTGGAGTAGGGAGAACACTGAAGCTTTCTTT. Its translation is CAWSRENTEAFF.

The CDR3 DNA reads as TGCAGCGTCCGGACAGGCCAGGGGGAGACCCAGTACTTC. Its protein is CSVRTGQGETQYF. The rearrangement joins TRBV29-1 to TRBJ2-5; 7 bases fit TRBD1. Germline CDR1 SQVTM, CDR2 ANQGSEA. The V gene end was trimmed by 6 bases and the J gene end by 5 bases; junction bases not matched to a gene: 9. This CDR3 has 13 amino acids.

The chain joins TRBV19 to TRBJ1-4; no firm D call. Trimming left V 2 bases short and J 7 bases short, with 11 bases between. Germline V lookup: CDR1 LNHDA, CDR2 SQIVND (reference sequence). This CDR3 is 14 amino acids long. This chain's CDR3 is CASSILRPPEKLFF. The CDR3 DNA is TGTGCCAGTAGTATATTGCGCCCCCCTGAAAAACTGTTTTTT.

V is TRBV6-2 or TRBV6-3 and J is TRBJ2-5, with TRBD2 as a possible D gene (5 bases). CDR3 length: 13 residues. V shed 5 bases and J shed 1 base, with 8 bases lying between them. Germline CDR1 and CDR2: MNHEY and SVGEGT. CDR3 loop: CASSPRGQETQYF. The CDR3 coding sequence is TGTGCCAGCAGTCCCCGGGGCCAAGAGACCCAGTACTTC.

The V call is TRBV16, the J call TRBJ1-6, with 7 bases that match TRBD1. In germline, CDR1 is KGHSY, CDR2 FQNENV. This CDR3 spans 17 amino acids. The ends lost 4 bases at V and 4 bases at J; junction bases unmatched: 10. The chain's CDR3 is CASSPTRGTVYNSPLHF. Here the CDR3 DNA reads TGTGCCAGCAGCCCCACCAGAGGGACAGTTTATAATTCACCCCTCCACTTT. The variable domain in full, completed from reference TRBV16 and TRBJ1-6, reads GEEVAQTPKHLVRGEGQKAKLYCAPIKGHSYVFWYQQVLKNEFKFLISFQNENVFDETGMPKERFSAKCLPNSPCSLEIQATKLEDSAVYFCASSPTRGTVYNSPLHFGNGTRLTVT.

The chain's CDR3 is CASRSARTDTQYF. In DNA form, the CDR3 reads TGTGCCAGCAGATCGGCACGCACAGATACGCAGTATTTT. The chain couples TRBV6-6 to TRBJ2-3; D is ambiguous. CDR1 MNHNY and CDR2 SVGAGI come from the germline V gene (reference sequence). CDR3 length: 13 residues. V gave up 6 bases and J gave up 1 base, with 8 bases separating them.

The rearrangement uses TRBV30 and TRBJ1-1; D might be TRBD1 (6 bases). The CDR3 consists of 14 residues. Germline V gene sequence: CDR1 GTSNPN, CDR2 SVGIG (reference sequence). Trimming left V 4 bases short and J 1 base short, with 13 bases between. The chain's CDR3 is CAWNTGTTNTEAFF. In DNA, the CDR3 is TGTGCCTGGAATACAGGGACGACGAACACTGAAGCTTTCTTT.

The gene calls are TRBV7-2 and TRBJ1-2; weak D call: TRBD1 (5 bases). The V gene's germline CDR1 is SGHTA and CDR2 FQGNSA. The ends were cut back, 2 bases at V and 3 bases at J, with 13 bases in the middle. The CDR3 length is 15 residues. The CDR3 coding sequence is TGTGCCAGCAGCTTACAGTCGTCGGGACACTATGGCTACACCTTC. This translates into CASSLQSSGHYGYTF.

CDR3 DNA sequence: TGCAGTGCTAGTACCCATAATGAAAAACTGTTTTTT. Protein product: CSASTHNEKLFF. This sequence joins TRBV20-1 and TRBJ1-4; D is undetermined. The CDR3 has 12 amino acids. Trimming took off 3 bases at V and 4 bases at J, with 6 bases between the two ends. Per the germline V gene, CDR1 is DFQATT and CDR2 is SNEGSKA (reference sequence).

The chain carries TRBV29-1 and TRBJ2-1; D possibly corresponds to TRBD1 (5 bases). The CDR3 runs 11 residues. The germline V gene has CDR1 SQVTM and CDR2 ANQGSEA. V lost 8 bases and J 6 bases, leaving 11 bases between the germline ends. CDR3 DNA sequence: TGCAGCTTCAGACAGAGCAATGAGCAGTTCTTC. This codes for CSFRQSNEQFF.

V gene TRBV7-3 combines with J gene TRBJ2-7; TRBD1 agrees at 11 bases. The CDR3 runs to 13 residues. V lost 8 bases to trimming and J lost 3 bases; unmatched junction nucleotides: 3. Germline CDR1 is SGHTA and CDR2 is FQGTGA. In DNA form, the CDR3 reads TGTGCCAGCCGGACAGGGGGCTTCTACGAGCAGTACTTC. Amino acids: CASRTGGFYEQYF. The variable domain in full, completed from reference TRBV7-3 and TRBJ2-7, reads GAGVSQTPSNKVTEKGKYVELRCDPISGHTALYWYRQSLGQGPEFLIYFQGTGAADDSGLPNDRFFAVRPEGSVSTLKIQRTERGDSAVYLCASRTGGFYEQYFGPGTRLTVT.

This rearrangement joins TRBV27 to TRBJ2-5; TRBD2 matches at 7 bases. The V and J ends lost 5 bases and 1 base, in that order; junction bases with no gene match: 7. The CDR3 spans 15 residues. Germline assignment: CDR1 MNHEY and CDR2 SMNVEV (reference sequence). CDR3 DNA: TGTGCCAGCAGTCAACAGCGGGGCTTCCAAGAGACCCAGTACTTC. Translation gives CASSQQRGFQETQYF.

The count of this clone is one. A read error may account for a junction end that differs from germline. The chain couples TRBV19 to TRBJ2-7; D possibly corresponds to TRBD1 (5 bases). The CDR3 loop spans 13 amino acids. The germline V gene has CDR1 LNHDA and CDR2 SQIVND (reference sequence). The CDR3, as DNA: TGTGCCAGTAGTTTAGACAGTACCTACGAGCAGTACTTC. Protein sequence: CASSLDSTYEQYF. Using reference TRBV19 and TRBJ2-7 for the parts outside the CDR3, the full variable domain is DGGITQSPKYLFRKEGQNVTLSCEQNLNHDAMYWYRQDPGQGLRLIYYSQIVNDFQKGDIAEGYSVSREKKESFPLTVTSAQKNPTAFYLCASSLDSTYEQYFGPGTRLTVT.